These T cell receptor beta chains were read from a single sample in a study of T cell responses to AZD1222 COVID-19 vaccine. TCRdb's copy holds only in-frame clones and misses some; the assay was immunoSEQ multiplex PCR. The sample has more than 95,000 clones, more than 85% seen once. The material sequenced was peripheral blood, taken on day 0 of AZD1222 vaccination. The source is an adult in good health. The CDR3 runs from the conserved cysteine through the conserved F or W. D genes are given only for firm matches. Expanded clones are given a class, and other clones once, few, many or no size at all.

D: NA
size: NA
V: TRBV29-1
J: TRBJ1-2
CDR3: CSVDGGGYGYTF
DNA: TGCAGCGTTGACGGGGGAGGCTATGGCTACACCTTC

D: TRBD1
size: few
V: TRBV28
J: TRBJ2-5
CDR3: CASSGTAFQETQYF
DNA: TGTGCCAGCAGTGGGACAGCCTTTCAAGAGACCCAGTACTTC

D: TRBD2
size: NA
V: TRBV19
J: TRBJ2-3
CDR3: CASSIVKTSGGTDTQYF
DNA: TGTGCCAGTAGTATAGTGAAGACTAGCGGGGGCACAGATACGCAGTATTTT

D: NA
size: NA
V: TRBV2
J: TRBJ1-4
CDR3: CASSEQTEKLFF
DNA: TGTGCCAGCAGTGAACAGACAGAAAAACTGTTTTTT

D: NA
size: NA
V: TRBV21-1
J: TRBJ2-2
CDR3: CASSTTGGSGGELFF
DNA: TGTGCCAGCAGCACGACAGGGGGGTCGGGCGGGGAGCTGTTTTTT

D: NA
size: NA
V: TRBV2
J: TRBJ2-2
CDR3: CASSGTDNTGELFF
DNA: TGTGCCAGCTCCGGGACGGACAACACCGGGGAGCTGTTTTTT

D: TRBD1
size: NA
V: TRBV5-1
J: TRBJ1-2
CDR3: CASSLGQGNYGYTF
DNA: TGCGCCAGCAGCTTGGGACAGGGTAACTATGGCTACACCTTC

D: TRBD2
size: NA
V: TRBV10-2
J: TRBJ2-3
CDR3: CASSDSSGSFPDTQYF
DNA: TGCGCCAGCAGTGATTCGAGCGGGAGTTTCCCAGATACGCAGTATTTT

D: NA
size: NA
V: TRBV12-3/TRBV12-4
J: TRBJ2-7
CDR3: CASSFSLAYEQYF
DNA: TGTGCCAGCAGTTTTAGTCTAGCCTACGAGCAGTACTTC

D: NA
size: NA
V: TRBV11-2
J: TRBJ1-3
CDR3: CASTITGTGNTIYF
DNA: TGTGCCAGCACCATCACAGGGACCGGAAACACCATATATTTT

D: NA
size: NA
V: TRBV19
J: TRBJ1-2
CDR3: CASSMEYRVGGYTF
DNA: TGTGCCAGTAGTATGGAGTACCGGGTCGGCGGCTACACCTTC

D: NA
size: NA
V: TRBV19
J: TRBJ1-5
CDR3: CASSVGTKGEYQPQHF
DNA: TGTGCCAGTAGTGTCGGGACAAAGGGGGAGTATCAGCCCCAGCATTTT

D: NA
size: NA
V: TRBV7-9
J: TRBJ1-1
CDR3: CASRVVEEAFF
DNA: TGTGCCAGCAGAGTGGTTGAGGAAGCTTTCTTT

D: TRBD1
size: NA
V: TRBV6-5
J: TRBJ2-7
CDR3: CASSYTDTGGSYEQYF
DNA: TGTGCCAGCAGTTATACGGACACAGGGGGGTCCTACGAGCAGTACTTC

D: TRBD1
size: NA
V: TRBV28
J: TRBJ1-2
CDR3: CASSSPGQLYGYTF
DNA: TGTGCCAGCAGTTCACCGGGACAGCTCTATGGCTACACCTTC

D: NA
size: NA
V: TRBV9
J: TRBJ2-7
CDR3: CASSVDFDPSYEQYF
DNA: TGTGCCAGCAGCGTAGACTTTGACCCCTCCTACGAGCAGTACTTC

D: TRBD1
size: NA
V: TRBV7-8
J: TRBJ1-5
CDR3: CASSSDRDSNQPQHF
DNA: TGTGCCAGCAGTTCCGACAGGGATAGCAATCAGCCCCAGCATTTT

D: NA
size: NA
V: TRBV19
J: TRBJ1-4
CDR3: CASRPSGGKLFF
DNA: TGTGCCAGTAGACCATCGGGGGGAAAACTGTTTTTT

D: NA
size: NA
V: TRBV6-5
J: TRBJ1-5
CDR3: CASSYRHGPQHF
DNA: TGTGCCAGCAGTTACCGACATGGGCCCCAGCATTTT

D: TRBD1
size: NA
V: TRBV10-3
J: TRBJ1-2
CDR3: CAIRLPGGYGYTF
DNA: TGTGCCATCAGACTACCAGGGGGGTATGGCTACACCTTC

D: NA
size: NA
V: TRBV7-2
J: TRBJ1-6
CDR3: CASSARGVSSYNSPLHF
DNA: TGTGCCAGCAGCGCCCGCGGGGTGAGCTCCTATAATTCACCCCTCCACTTT

D: NA
size: NA
V: TRBV7-9
J: TRBJ2-3
CDR3: CASSLGSLAVFADTQYF
DNA: TGTGCCAGCAGCTTAGGTAGTCTAGCAGTTTTTGCAGATACGCAGTATTTT

D: NA
size: once
V: TRBV7-2
J: TRBJ2-7
CDR3: CASSLELTYEQYF
DNA: TGTGCCAGCAGCTTAGAACTCACCTACGAGCAGTACTTC

D: NA
size: NA
V: TRBV28
J: TRBJ2-7
CDR3: CASSSLSSGVGGEQYF
DNA: TGTGCCAGCAGTTCCCTCAGTAGTGGGGTCGGTGGTGAGCAGTACTTC

D: TRBD2
size: once
V: TRBV6-5
J: TRBJ2-7
CDR3: CASRTSGNYEQYF
DNA: TGTGCCAGCCGGACTAGCGGGAACTACGAGCAGTACTTC

D: NA
size: NA
V: TRBV3-1/TRBV3-2
J: TRBJ1-2
CDR3: CASSQLPTGGYTF
DNA: TGTGCCAGCAGCCAACTCCCAACAGGTGGCTACACCTTC

D: NA
size: NA
V: TRBV4-1
J: TRBJ1-2
CDR3: CASSQSGANYGYTF
DNA: TGCGCCAGCAGCCAATCCGGGGCTAACTATGGCTACACCTTC

D: NA
size: NA
V: TRBV27
J: TRBJ2-1
CDR3: CASTPRSSYNEQFF
DNA: TGTGCCAGCACTCCCCGGTCCTCCTACAATGAGCAGTTCTTC